Listed below are T cell receptor beta chains from one sample, sequenced in a study of beta chain features in type 1 diabetes. Using immunoSEQ multiplex PCR, the repertoire was profiled, and TCRdb retains in-frame clones only, with some absent. Among approximately 130,000 clones, 17% were seen once, and the ten largest hold around 2.6%. The sequencing sample was made of central memory CD4+ T cells from blood. These receptors all come from a young man with type 1 diabetes. Both conserved end residues are part of each CDR3. The D gene is left open where the match is weak. Only some rows state a clone size, as once, few, many or a class for expanded clones.

d_gene	v_gene	j_gene	abundance	CDR3nt	CDR3aa
NA	TRBV30	TRBJ2-5	NA	TGTGCCTGGAGCGAAGCGGAGACCCAGTACTTC	CAWSEAETQYF
NA	TRBV30	TRBJ2-5	NA	TGTGCCTGGAGTGTCCAGGGGGGACAAGAGACCCAGTACTTC	CAWSVQGGQETQYF
NA	TRBV7-2	TRBJ2-1	NA	TGTGCCAGCAGCTTAGGACTCGATAGCTCCTACAATGAGCAGTTCTTC	CASSLGLDSSYNEQFF
NA	TRBV5-1	TRBJ2-3	few	TGCGCCAGCAGCTTCCAGGATCGAATCACAGATACGCAGTATTTT	CASSFQDRITDTQYF
TRBD2	TRBV5-1	TRBJ2-7	many	TGCGCCAGCAGCCCGACCGGGACTAGCGGGAGCGAGCAGTACTTC	CASSPTGTSGSEQYF
NA	TRBV5-1	TRBJ2-7	few	TGCGCCAGCAGCTTGGACTACGAGCAGTACTTC	CASSLDYEQYF
TRBD2	TRBV4-2	TRBJ2-3	NA	TGTGCCAGCAGCCCCGGAACTAGCGGAGCGACAGATACGCAGTATTTT	CASSPGTSGATDTQYF
TRBD2	TRBV15	TRBJ2-3	many	TGTGCCACCAGCAGAGGACTAGCGGAAAGCACAGATACGCAGTATTTT	CATSRGLAESTDTQYF
NA	TRBV30	TRBJ2-5	few	TGTGCCTGGAGTGGAGGTAGAGGGTTGGGGGAGACCCAGTACTTC	CAWSGGRGLGETQYF
NA	TRBV6-1	TRBJ2-5	few	TGTGCCAGCAGTGAGATTTACCTGGCCGGGTCGGAGACCCAGTACTTC	CASSEIYLAGSETQYF
TRBD2	TRBV30	TRBJ2-3	NA	TGTGCCTGGGGTGCGGGAGTGTGGGATACGCAGTATTTT	CAWGAGVWDTQYF
NA	TRBV2	TRBJ2-2	NA	TGTGCCAGCAGGACGGAGAGTGCGAACACCGGGGAGCTGTTTTTT	CASRTESANTGELFF
NA	TRBV5-1	TRBJ1-1	NA	TGCGCCAGCAGCTTGAATTCGGGGATGAACACTGAAGCTTTCTTT	CASSLNSGMNTEAFF
TRBD2	TRBV5-4	TRBJ2-7	few	TGTGCCAGCAGCATGGGCGGGAGCTCCTACGAGCAGTACTTC	CASSMGGSSYEQYF
TRBD1	TRBV18	TRBJ2-3	few	TGTGCCAGCTCACCACCCGGGACAGGGGATGCAGATACGCAGTATTTT	CASSPPGTGDADTQYF
TRBD2	TRBV5-1	TRBJ2-2	NA	TGCGCCAGCAGCTCGGGACTAGCGTATCGCACCGGGGAGCTGTTTTTT	CASSSGLAYRTGELFF
TRBD2	TRBV4-2	TRBJ2-1	NA	TGTGCCAGCAGCCAAGATCGGGCTAGCGGGAGATTGCGGTTCTTC	CASSQDRASGRLRFF
NA	TRBV20-1	TRBJ2-1	NA	TGCAGCGTTACCTTGTATGAGCAGTTCTTC	CSVTLYEQFF
TRBD1	TRBV7-9	TRBJ2-5	few	TGTGCCAGCAGCCAAGCACCTTGGACAGGCCGAGAGACCCAGTACTTC	CASSQAPWTGRETQYF
NA	TRBV2	TRBJ2-1	few	TGTGCCAGCAGTGAAGGAGGAGCGGGTCTCTACAATGAGCAGTTCTTC	CASSEGGAGLYNEQFF
NA	TRBV30	TRBJ2-3	NA	TGTGCCTGGAGTCCCCTACCTAGCACAGATACGCAGTATTTT	CAWSPLPSTDTQYF
NA	TRBV5-1	TRBJ2-7	NA	TGCGCCAGCAGCTTGGAGGGCCTCTACGAGCAGTACTTC	CASSLEGLYEQYF
NA	TRBV30	TRBJ1-1	few	TGTGCCTGGAGTCGGGGGTTTGACACTGAAGCTTTCTTT	CAWSRGFDTEAFF
NA	TRBV27	TRBJ1-2	few	TGTGCCAGCAGTTCCGCCCCGTTCGGCGGCTACACCTTC	CASSSAPFGGYTF
TRBD1	TRBV10-3	TRBJ2-7	NA	TGTGCCATCAGCAACCGGGACAGGGGAAACGAGCAGTACTTC	CAISNRDRGNEQYF
TRBD2	TRBV4-1	TRBJ2-1	NA	TGCGCCAGCAGCCAGAACCATGATAGCGGGGAGCAGTTCTTC	CASSQNHDSGEQFF
NA	TRBV2	TRBJ2-5	NA	TGTGCCAGCAGTGGGACTGGGGGAGAGACCCAGTACTTC	CASSGTGGETQYF
NA	TRBV30	TRBJ2-7	few	TGTGCCTGGAGTCGTCTGACCACCTACGAGCAGTACTTC	CAWSRLTTYEQYF
TRBD2	TRBV9	TRBJ2-5	many	TGTGCCAGCAGCGTAGATGCTAGCGGGGGCGAAGAGACCCAGTACTTC	CASSVDASGGEETQYF
TRBD2	TRBV11-2	TRBJ2-1	NA	TGTGCCAGCAGCTTACTAGCGGGAGAATCTGAGCAGTTCTTC	CASSLLAGESEQFF
NA	TRBV25-1	TRBJ2-7	few	TGTGCCAGCAGTGCCCATGGGACAGGAGCGGGAGAGCAGTACTTC	CASSAHGTGAGEQYF
NA	TRBV9	TRBJ2-7	NA	TGTGCCAGCAACTCAGGACAGGGAGGGGAGCAGTACTTC	CASNSGQGGEQYF
NA	TRBV15	TRBJ2-5	NA	TGTGCCACCAGCAGAGATGGACAGCGGGCCGAGCCCCAGTACTTC	CATSRDGQRAEPQYF
NA	TRBV27	TRBJ2-7	few	TGTGCCAGCAGTTTATCGGGACCGCCCTACGAGCAGTACTTC	CASSLSGPPYEQYF
TRBD1	TRBV18	TRBJ2-1	NA	TGTGCCAGCTCACGAACGGACAGGGTGACGGGGAATGAGCAGTTCTTC	CASSRTDRVTGNEQFF
NA	TRBV6-5	TRBJ2-3	NA	TGTGCCAGCACCTCCGGGACAGATACGCAGTATTTT	CASTSGTDTQYF
NA	TRBV9	TRBJ2-7	NA	TGTGCCAGCAGCGTCCAGGACACCAATTACTACGAGCAGTACTTC	CASSVQDTNYYEQYF
NA	TRBV19	TRBJ2-3	NA	TGTGCCAGTAGTATAGGCAGGGAAGATACGCAGTATTTT	CASSIGREDTQYF
NA	TRBV7-9	TRBJ2-1	few	TGTGCCAGCAGCTTAGTAGCACCTACCGGGGAGTTCTTC	CASSLVAPTGEFF
NA	TRBV5-4	TRBJ2-3	NA	TGTGCCAGCAGCTTGGTGCCAGCCACAGATACGCAGTATTTT	CASSLVPATDTQYF
NA	TRBV18	TRBJ2-7	NA	TGTGCCAGCTCACCACCGTCGATCCTCGAGCAGTACTTC	CASSPPSILEQYF